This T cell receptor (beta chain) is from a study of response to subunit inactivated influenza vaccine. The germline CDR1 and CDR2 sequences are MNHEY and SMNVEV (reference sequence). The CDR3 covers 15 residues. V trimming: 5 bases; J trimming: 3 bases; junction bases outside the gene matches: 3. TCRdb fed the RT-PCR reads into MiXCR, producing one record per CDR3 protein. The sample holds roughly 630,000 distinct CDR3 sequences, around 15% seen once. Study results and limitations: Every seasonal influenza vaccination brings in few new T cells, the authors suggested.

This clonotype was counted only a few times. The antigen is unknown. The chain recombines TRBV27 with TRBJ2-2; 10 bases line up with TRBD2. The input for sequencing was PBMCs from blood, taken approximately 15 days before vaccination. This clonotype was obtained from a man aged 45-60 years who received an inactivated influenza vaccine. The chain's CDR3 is CASSRGTSDTGELFF. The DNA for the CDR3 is TGTGCCAGCAGTCGGGGGACTAGCGACACCGGGGAGCTGTTTTTT.